The 26 T cell receptor beta chains below all came from one sample that was sequenced in a study of identical twins. TCRdb analysed the 5' RACE reads with MiXCR anew, one entry per CDR3 protein. The sample has roughly 1.6 million distinct CDR3 sequences; less than 35% are singletons. Input material: cord blood. The receptors come from a newborn girl in good health.

The chain joins TRBV10-3 to TRBJ2-7; unclear D gene. CDR1 is ENHRY and CDR2 is SYGVKD in the germline V gene. This CDR3 is built from 15 residues. Trimming removed 9 bases at V and 0 bases at J, with 18 bases between. CDR3 loop: CAMSNAQASSYEQYF. As DNA, the CDR3 is TGTGCCATGTCAAACGCTCAGGCGAGCTCCTACGAGCAGTACTTC.

The V gene is TRBV20-1, the J gene TRBJ2-1; perhaps TRBD2 as D (6 bases). V gave up 6 bases and J gave up 7 bases, with 22 bases separating them. The CDR3 totals 15 residues. Germline V gene sequence: CDR1 DFQATT, CDR2 SNEGSKA (reference sequence). The CDR3 bases are TGCAGTGCAAATTTCCGAGGGAGGAGTGGTAATGAGCAGTTCTTC. It encodes CSANFRGRSGNEQFF.

This rearrangement joins TRBV7-6 to TRBJ2-3; D possibly uses TRBD1 or TRBD2 (6 bases each). V was cut by 3 bases and J by 3 bases, with 16 bases left in between. The germline V gene encodes CDR1 SGHVS and CDR2 FNYEAQ. The length of the CDR3 is 16 residues. CDR3 protein: CASSFGEGGQTDTQYF. The CDR3 coding sequence is TGTGCCAGCAGCTTTGGAGAGGGGGGACAAACAGATACGCAGTATTTT.

V is TRBV7-8 and J is TRBJ2-3; maybe TRBD1 (6 bases). Germline V gives CDR1 SGHVS, CDR2 FQNEAQ. The V and J ends lost 5 bases and 1 base respectively, with 16 bases between them. This CDR3 region has 16 residues. CDR3 bases: TGTGCCAGCAGCGTAAGGGGGAGTTTCGGCACAGATACGCAGTATTTT. Its translation: CASSVRGSFGTDTQYF.

The gene calls are TRBV11-2 and TRBJ2-3, with unresolved D. Germline values: CDR1 SGHAT, CDR2 FQNNGV. V lost 5 bases to trimming and J lost 3 bases, with 18 bases between them. The CDR3 has 16 amino acids. The CDR3 DNA follows: TGTGCCAGCAGCCCCGGAATACAATTGTTAACAGATACGCAGTATTTT. Its protein is CASSPGIQLLTDTQYF.

This clonotype was recorded many times. This chain uses TRBV9 with TRBJ2-3, with D uncertain. CDR1 is SGDLS, CDR2 YYNGEE, per germline. The ends were cut back, 0 bases at V and 2 bases at J, with 7 bases in the middle. This CDR3 region has 14 residues. The CDR3 nucleotides read TGTGCCAGCAGCGTAGGTCCCTTCACAGATACGCAGTATTTT. As protein: CASSVGPFTDTQYF.

The table lists this clonotype with many counts. V and J are TRBV12-3 or TRBV12-4 and TRBJ1-4; D unresolved. This CDR3 is built from 14 residues. Trimming removed 1 base from V and 7 bases from J, with 10 bases in between. This chain's CDR3 is CASSLGAFSEKLFF. DNA for the CDR3: TGTGCCAGCAGTTTAGGAGCCTTTAGTGAAAAACTGTTTTTT.

This clonotype was seen more than once but under ten times. V is TRBV27 and J is TRBJ1-2; D may be TRBD1 (6 bases). This CDR3 has 15 amino acids. CDR1 is MNHEY and CDR2 is SMNVEV in the germline V gene (reference sequence). V lost 1 base and J 3 bases, leaving 12 bases between the germline ends. The CDR3 bases are TGTGCCAGCAGTTTATACGCAGGGGACGACTATGGCTACACCTTC. Protein product: CASSLYAGDDYGYTF.

This clonotype came up a few times. The chain carries TRBV7-2 and TRBJ2-7; 8 nucleotides agree with TRBD2. This CDR3 region has 15 residues. V lost 2 bases, J lost 4 bases, and 7 bases stayed unmatched. CDR1 is SGHTA, CDR2 FQGNSA, per germline. The CDR3 DNA is TGTGCCAGCAGCTTAACCGGGAGGGGAGATTACGAGCAGTACTTC. Protein: CASSLTGRGDYEQYF.

V and J are TRBV7-2 and TRBJ2-5; D is possibly TRBD2 (5 bases). CDR3 length equals 17 residues. V lost 5 bases, J lost 4 bases, and 23 bases lay in between. In germline, CDR1 is SGHTA, CDR2 FQGNSA. The CDR3 DNA reads as TGTGCCAGCAGCCCTAAAGAGTTTATGGTGGACTCAGAGACCCAGTACTTC. Translated: CASSPKEFMVDSETQYF.

The V call is TRBV18, the J call TRBJ1-3; no definite D call. CDR1 is KGHSH, CDR2 LQKENI, per germline. Trimming pared 3 bases from V and 4 bases from J, leaving 7 bases between. This CDR3 has 13 amino acids. This CDR3 reads CASSPAVGNTIYF. The CDR3 DNA is TGTGCCAGCTCACCTGCGGTCGGAAACACCATATATTTT.

In this sample, this clonotype turned up a few times. The chain has TRBV6-2 or TRBV6-3 and TRBJ2-3; 8 bases map to TRBD2. The CDR3 contains 15 residues. Looked up from germline, CDR1 is MNHEY and CDR2 is SVGEGT. The V and J ends lost 2 bases and 4 bases, in that order; junction bases with no gene match: 5. The CDR3 DNA reads as TGTGCCAGCAGTTACGGAGCGGGGGCAGCAGATACGCAGTATTTT. Amino acid sequence: CASSYGAGAADTQYF.

The chain joins TRBV5-1 to TRBJ2-5; tentatively, D is TRBD1 or TRBD2 (5 bases each). Germline CDR1 and CDR2: SGHRS and YFSETQ. V dropped 1 base and J dropped 4 bases, with 11 bases sitting between them. The CDR3 runs 14 residues. CDR3 DNA: TGCGCCAGCAGCTTGTGGCAGAGGGGAGAGACCCAGTACTTC. Translated: CASSLWQRGETQYF.

The rearrangement links TRBV5-1 to TRBJ2-1; D call uncertain. V lost 0 bases, J lost 13 bases, and 11 bases lay in between. From germline, CDR1 is SGHRS and CDR2 YFSETQ. This CDR3 comprises 12 residues. The CDR3 DNA follows: TGCGCCAGCAGCTTGGGGGCGGCTCCTCAGTTCTTC. Translated: CASSLGAAPQFF.

In its sample, this clonotype was seen many times. CDR3 bases: TGCAGCGTAGAGACCGGGACAGGAAACTACGAGCAGTACTTC. This sequence encodes CSVETGTGNYEQYF. The chain is built from TRBV29-1 and TRBJ2-7; TRBD1 matches at 8 bases. The CDR3 contains 14 residues. V was pared by 6 bases and J by 3 bases, with 10 bases of the junction left unmatched. CDR1 SQVTM and CDR2 ANQGSEA come from the germline V gene.

The chain couples TRBV6-1 to TRBJ2-1; D unclear. CDR1 is MNHNS, CDR2 SASEGT, per germline. V lost 2 bases and J 8 bases, leaving 10 bases between the germline ends. This CDR3 comprises 13 residues. The CDR3 is CASSERPLDEQFF. As DNA, the CDR3 is TGTGCCAGCAGTGAACGCCCTTTGGATGAGCAGTTCTTC.

The CDR3 spells CASSTHRVANYGYTF. CDR3 bases: TGTGCCAGCAGTACCCACAGGGTAGCTAACTATGGCTACACCTTC. The V call is TRBV2, the J call TRBJ1-2; a possible D gene is TRBD1 (6 bases). The CDR3 runs 15 residues. Germline V gene lookup returns CDR1 SNHLY and CDR2 FYNNEI. The V and J ends lost 5 bases and 0 bases respectively, with 13 bases between them.

This clonotype appeared a few times. CDR3 bases: TGTGCCAGCAGCCAACAGGGACAGGGTACCTACAATGAGCAGTTCTTC. Encoded protein: CASSQQGQGTYNEQFF. This chain links TRBV4-2 with TRBJ2-1; 9 bases agree with TRBD1. The CDR3 extends over 16 amino acids. The germline gives CDR1 LGHNA, CDR2 YNFKEQ. The junction had 4 bases not matched to a gene; V was cut back by 2 bases and J by 2 bases.

This clonotype was counted between two and nine times. The chain links TRBV6-2 or TRBV6-3 to TRBJ1-2; no clear D. The CDR3 is made up of 14 amino acids. Germline loops: CDR1 MNHEY, CDR2 SVGEGT. V gave up 6 bases and J gave up 4 bases, with 15 bases separating them. CDR3 nucleotides: TGTGCCAGCAGCCGGCAGAGGATCGGCTATGGCTACACCTTC. It translates to CASSRQRIGYGYTF.

The chain has TRBV20-1 and TRBJ2-2; D unresolved. The CDR3 is made up of 15 amino acids. With 0 bases removed from V and 1 base from J, the gap between germline ends came to 9 bases. Per the germline V gene, CDR1 is DFQATT and CDR2 is SNEGSKA (reference sequence). CDR3 loop: CSARDYGRNTGELFF. The CDR3 DNA reads as TGCAGTGCTAGAGATTATGGGCGGAACACCGGGGAGCTGTTTTTT.

This clonotype was detected only a few times. CDR3 loop: CASSPPGLVGHEQFF. As DNA, the CDR3 is TGTGCCAGCTCACCCCCGGGACTAGTCGGCCATGAGCAGTTCTTC. The chain recombines TRBV18 with TRBJ2-1; TRBD2 agrees at 8 bases. Germline CDR1 and CDR2: KGHSH and LQKENI. The CDR3 totals 15 residues. V lost 3 bases and J lost 8; bases outside the gene matches: 9.

This clonotype was seen a handful of times. The V call is TRBV28, the J call TRBJ1-2, with D maybe TRBD1 (5 bases). Germline V CDR1 and CDR2: MDHEN, SYDVKM. CDR3 size: 14 residues. Between the trimmed V and J ends, which lost 8 bases and 4 bases, there was a span of 17 bases. The CDR3 loop reads CASFSVGQIYGYTF. CDR3 nucleotides: TGTGCCAGCTTCTCAGTGGGGCAGATCTATGGCTACACCTTC.

This clonotype was detected only a few times. The V call is TRBV3-1, the J call TRBJ1-6, with D possibly TRBD1 on 5 matching bases. V lost 4 bases and J lost 10, with 14 bases in between. The germline CDR1 and CDR2 sequences are LGHDT and YNNKEL (reference sequence). This CDR3 is 14 amino acids long. The CDR3 sequence: CASSRTAGGSPLHF. The CDR3 nucleotides are TGTGCCAGCAGCCGGACTGCGGGGGGATCACCCCTCCACTTT.

V gene TRBV6-2 or TRBV6-3 combines with J gene TRBJ1-1; D uncertain. The germline V gene encodes CDR1 MNHEY and CDR2 SVGEGT. The CDR3 is 17 amino acids. V shed 0 bases and J shed 1 base, with 15 bases lying between them. The DNA for the CDR3 is TGTGCCAGCAGTTACTCCCGGGAAAGTGGGGAGAACACTGAAGCTTTCTTT. Its protein is CASSYSRESGENTEAFF.

This clonotype came up many times. V gene TRBV10-3 combines with J gene TRBJ2-3; D perhaps matches TRBD1 (6 bases). This CDR3 is 14 amino acids long. V was clipped by 3 bases and J by 3 bases, with 10 bases between them. CDR1 ENHRY and CDR2 SYGVKD come from the germline V gene. CDR3: CAISDPGETDTQYF. CDR3 bases: TGTGCCATCAGTGATCCAGGGGAGACAGATACGCAGTATTTT.

There are a few counts of this clonotype. V and J are TRBV28 and TRBJ1-4; D is possibly TRBD1 (6 bases). The germline gives CDR1 MDHEN, CDR2 SYDVKM. The V end was cut by 6 bases, the J end by 0 bases, with 14 bases between. The CDR3 consists of 16 residues. The CDR3 loop is CASSPDRQSTNEKLFF. The CDR3 coding sequence is TGTGCCAGCAGCCCCGACAGGCAATCAACTAATGAAAAACTGTTTTTT.